The present T cell receptor beta chain was sequenced within a study of T cell repertoires in cytomegalovirus infection. The overall study: Shared public TCR beta signatures pointed to both CMV infection and a matching HLA type.

Study-level findings and limits: The ex vivo response was dominated by HLA-C-restricted CMV-specific TCR beta clonotypes. People with CMV and the relevant HLA were identified by cumulative public TCR beta family frequency.

One entry per CDR3 protein, called by TCRdb with MiXCR from the reads. The sample yields hundreds of thousands of distinct CDR3 sequences, about a tenth seen once. This clonotype occurred many times. Its antigen is not identified. Trimming stripped 1 base from V and 3 bases from J, with 16 bases between. In germline, CDR1 is SGHVS, CDR2 FQNEAQ. There are 17 residues in the CDR3. The TCR comes from a human donor in good health (CMV status not recorded). Some clones in this sample may be carry-over from other donors' samples. The chain links TRBV7-8 to TRBJ2-1; possibly TRBD2 for D (6 bases). Material: PBMCs. CDR3 nucleotides: TGTGCCAGCAGCTTAGTTTGGGGGGACCCCGGCTACAATGAGCAGTTCTTC. Translation: CASSLVWGDPGYNEQFF.